These T cell receptor beta chains were read from a single sample in a study of shared clonotypes between healthy human individuals. Sequenced by immunoSEQ multiplex PCR; TCRdb stores in-frame clones only, minus some. The table lists millions of clones, about 94% of them singletons. Sequences were obtained from naive CD8+ T cells sorted from blood. These receptors all come from a man between 18 and 29 years old in good health. Both conserved end residues are part of each CDR3. The D gene is left open where the match is weak. Rows may omit the clone size; those that give it use once, few, many or a size class.

>TRBV11-2|TRBD2|TRBJ2-2|NA
TGTGCCAGCAGCTTAGTAGTGGGGGGGACGCTGTTTTTT
CASSLVVGGTLFF
>TRBV27|NA|TRBJ1-5|NA
TGTGCCAGCAGCCCACGACAGGCTAATCAGCCCCAGCATTTT
CASSPRQANQPQHF
>TRBV28|NA|TRBJ2-7|NA
TGTGCCAGCAGGGGACAACCAACCTACGAGCAGTACTTC
CASRGQPTYEQYF
>TRBV19|NA|TRBJ1-5|NA
TGTGCCAGTAGTACTAGACAGCCTTATAGCAATCAGCCCCAGCATTTT
CASSTRQPYSNQPQHF
>TRBV5-6|NA|TRBJ2-7|NA
TGTGCCAGCAGCCCAGGTCCCAATACCTACGAGCAGTACTTC
CASSPGPNTYEQYF
>TRBV12-5|NA|TRBJ2-7|NA
TGTGCTAGTGGTCCAGGGTCCAGCTCCTACGAGCAGTACTTC
CASGPGSSSYEQYF
>TRBV14|NA|TRBJ2-7|NA
TGTGCCAGCAGCCAAGATTGGGGCTACGAGCAGTACTTC
CASSQDWGYEQYF
>TRBV29-1|TRBD2|TRBJ2-7|NA
TGCAGCGTTGAAACTAGCGGGCCGGAGGGGTACGAGCAGTACTTC
CSVETSGPEGYEQYF
>TRBV7-9|NA|TRBJ2-4|NA
TGTGCCAGCAGCCCCAGGGCCATGGGGTTGGCCAAAAACATTCAGTACTTC
CASSPRAMGLAKNIQYF
>TRBV6-5|NA|TRBJ2-2|NA
TGTGCCAGCAGTTACGGCCGCCCCGGGGAGCTGTTTTTT
CASSYGRPGELFF
>TRBV2|TRBD1|TRBJ2-2|NA
TGTGCCAGCAGTGAGACAGGGGCTGATACCGGGGAGCTGTTTTTT
CASSETGADTGELFF
>TRBV7-8|TRBD1|TRBJ2-1|NA
TGTGCCAGCAGCTGGGACAGTTACAATGAGCAGTTCTTC
CASSWDSYNEQFF
>TRBV30|NA|TRBJ2-1|NA
TGTGCCTGGAGTGTTGGGTCGGGCGGGGGCTCCGATGAGCAGTTCTTC
CAWSVGSGGGSDEQFF
>TRBV6-1|NA|TRBJ2-3|NA
TGTGCCAGCAAGGAGATTCAGGGTGTAGATACGCAGTATTTT
CASKEIQGVDTQYF
>TRBV27|NA|TRBJ2-7|NA
TGTGCCAGCAGTTTAGGACAGTACTACGAGCAGTACTTC
CASSLGQYYEQYF
>TRBV7-2|NA|TRBJ2-7|NA
TGTGCCAGCAGCTTATTCGGGGATCCGTCCTACGAGCAGTACTTC
CASSLFGDPSYEQYF
>TRBV2|NA|TRBJ1-4|NA
TGTGCCAGCAGTGAAAGAAACGGGGTCGAAGAAACAACTAATGAAAAACTGTTTTTT
CASSERNGVEETTNEKLFF
>TRBV20-1|NA|TRBJ2-7|NA
TGCAGTGCTAGGTCGGGGAACGAGCAGTACTTC
CSARSGNEQYF
>TRBV7-2|NA|TRBJ2-3|NA
TGTGCCAGCAGCTTAGGGACTGTCTTTAGCACAGATACGCAGTATTTT
CASSLGTVFSTDTQYF
>TRBV4-1|NA|TRBJ2-1|once
TGCGCCAGCAGCCAAGATAGGGCTATCGATGAGCAGTTCTTC
CASSQDRAIDEQFF
>TRBV11-2|TRBD2|TRBJ2-1|NA
TGTGCCAGCAGCTTAGTTGGGGGGACTAGCGGGTACAATGAGCAGTTCTTC
CASSLVGGTSGYNEQFF
>TRBV7-9|NA|TRBJ1-1|few
TGTGCCAGCAGCTTGGCAGGGGTGAACACTGAAGCTTTCTTT
CASSLAGVNTEAFF
>TRBV27|TRBD1|TRBJ2-3|NA
TGTGCCAGCAGTTTAGTGGGGACAGGCACAGATACGCAGTATTTT
CASSLVGTGTDTQYF
>TRBV5-6|NA|TRBJ2-6|NA
TGTGCCAGCAGCTCCTACAGTTCTGGGGCCAACGTCCTGACTTTC
CASSSYSSGANVLTF
>TRBV20-1|NA|TRBJ2-3|few
TGCAGGGGGCGGACGCGGCAGTATTTT
CRGRTRQYF
>TRBV4-1|NA|TRBJ1-6|NA
TGCGCCAGCAGCACAGCCCCGGGAGGCTCTTCACCCCTCCACTTT
CASSTAPGGSSPLHF
>TRBV6-1|TRBD2|TRBJ2-3|once
TGTGCCAGCAGTGAACGAGGGGTAGCGGGGGGGGCAGATACGCAGTATTTT
CASSERGVAGGADTQYF
>TRBV27|NA|TRBJ1-5|once
TGTGCCAGAGCTACTTTGGGGGATAGCAATCAGCCCCAGCATTTT
CARATLGDSNQPQHF
>TRBV7-9|TRBD1|TRBJ2-2|once
TGTGCCAGCAGCCCCAGGGGGCAGGTCACCGGGGAGCTGTTTTTT
CASSPRGQVTGELFF
>TRBV6-6|NA|TRBJ1-2|NA
TGTGCCAGCAGTTATGGGGGAAGTGATGGCTACACCTTC
CASSYGGSDGYTF
>TRBV7-9|NA|TRBJ1-2|NA
TGTGCCAGCAGCCCGTCTGACGGATTATATGGCTACACCTTC
CASSPSDGLYGYTF
>TRBV9|NA|TRBJ2-7|NA
TGTGCCAGCAGCCCCTCTGGGGGGTTCTGGGAAAGCCACGAGCAGTACTTC
CASSPSGGFWESHEQYF
>TRBV5-1|TRBD1|TRBJ1-6|NA
TGCGCCAGCAGCACATCTAGACAGGGCAATTCACCCCTCCACTTT
CASSTSRQGNSPLHF
>TRBV7-9|TRBD1|TRBJ2-1|NA
TGTGCCAGCAGCCCACCGGGACAGGGGGCCCATGAGCAGTTCTTC
CASSPPGQGAHEQFF
>TRBV6-5|NA|TRBJ2-3|NA
TGTGCCAGCAGTTACTCGGCCAGGGGGGGGTCAGATACGCAGTATTTT
CASSYSARGGSDTQYF
>TRBV29-1|NA|TRBJ2-7|once
TGCAGTGCAGCCAGTAGACGCTCCTACGAGCAGTACTTC
CSAASRRSYEQYF
>TRBV9|NA|TRBJ2-7|once
TGTGCCAGCAGCGTAGGTCAGGACTCCTACGAGCAGTACTTC
CASSVGQDSYEQYF
>TRBV13|NA|TRBJ2-1|NA
TGTGCCAGCAGCTTGACCGACAGACACAATGAGCAGTTCTTC
CASSLTDRHNEQFF
>TRBV4-1|NA|TRBJ2-1|NA
TGCGCCAGCAGCCCGACTCGCGGGGCTTACAATGAGCAGTTCTTC
CASSPTRGAYNEQFF
>TRBV11-2|NA|TRBJ2-7|NA
TGTGCCAGCAGCCGAAGGGCGGGCGAGCAGTACTTC
CASSRRAGEQYF
>TRBV5-6|NA|TRBJ2-1|once
TGTGCCAGCAGCTCGGACACCTCACAAGGGCAGTTCTTC
CASSSDTSQGQFF
>TRBV9|NA|TRBJ1-1|NA
TGTGCCAGCAGCCCCCCTGGAGGGAACACTGAAGCTTTCTTT
CASSPPGGNTEAFF
>TRBV10-2|NA|TRBJ2-5|NA
TGCGCCAGCAGTCCTGATACCGGAGAGACCCAGTACTTC
CASSPDTGETQYF
>TRBV9|NA|TRBJ2-7|NA
TGTGCCAGCAGCGTAACCCCCGACGGAAAATACGAGCAGTACTTC
CASSVTPDGKYEQYF
>TRBV27|NA|TRBJ1-1|NA
TGTGCCAGCAGTTTATCGTGGACAGCGAACACTGAAGCTTTCTTT
CASSLSWTANTEAFF
>TRBV19|TRBD2|TRBJ2-5|NA
TGTGCCAGTAGTAAGCTAGCGGGTATAGAGACCCAGTACTTC
CASSKLAGIETQYF
>TRBV27|NA|TRBJ1-5|NA
TGTGCCAGCAGTTTGTCGCGGACTCAGCCCCAGCATTTT
CASSLSRTQPQHF
>TRBV7-6|NA|TRBJ2-3|NA
TGTGCCAGCAGCCCTGGTGCTAGCGAGGGCACAGATACGCAGTATTTT
CASSPGASEGTDTQYF
>TRBV5-5|NA|TRBJ2-5|NA
TGTGCCAGCAGCTTGGCCCCAGGGTTGGGAGAGACCCAGTACTTC
CASSLAPGLGETQYF
>TRBV30|TRBD1|TRBJ2-7|NA
TGTGCCTGGAGTGCTACAGGGGAACAGGTCTACGAGCAGTACTTC
CAWSATGEQVYEQYF
>TRBV2|TRBD2|TRBJ2-2|NA
TGTGCCAGCAGTGTTGGGACTACGGTTTCTCCCGGGGAGCTGTTTTTT
CASSVGTTVSPGELFF
>TRBV27|TRBD2|TRBJ2-1|NA
TGTGCCAGCAGTTGGGCTAGCGGGGGATACTCCTACAATGAGCAGTTCTTC
CASSWASGGYSYNEQFF
>TRBV20-1|NA|TRBJ2-1|NA
TGCAGTTGCCAAGGGCCCCATGAGCAGTTCTTC
CSCQGPHEQFF
>TRBV15|NA|TRBJ2-7|once
TGTGCCACCAGCAGCGACCAGACCTACGAGCAGTACTTC
CATSSDQTYEQYF
>TRBV9|NA|TRBJ1-3|NA
TGTGCCAGCAGCCCCGAATCCGGGACAATAGGAAACACCATATATTTT
CASSPESGTIGNTIYF
>TRBV7-9|NA|TRBJ2-7|NA
TGTGCCAGCAGCCCCTCGGCCTACGAGCAGTACTTC
CASSPSAYEQYF
>TRBV27|NA|TRBJ2-2|NA
TGTGCCAGCAGTTTGAGAGGGTCGTCCGGGGAGCTGTTTTTT
CASSLRGSSGELFF
>TRBV4-1|NA|TRBJ2-3|NA
TGCGCCAGCAGCCAAGGGTTGGGGACAACCAGCACAGATACGCAGTATTTT
CASSQGLGTTSTDTQYF
>TRBV14|TRBD1|TRBJ2-7|once
TGTGCCAGCAGCCAACGGGACAGAGGATCAACCGAGCAGTACTTC
CASSQRDRGSTEQYF